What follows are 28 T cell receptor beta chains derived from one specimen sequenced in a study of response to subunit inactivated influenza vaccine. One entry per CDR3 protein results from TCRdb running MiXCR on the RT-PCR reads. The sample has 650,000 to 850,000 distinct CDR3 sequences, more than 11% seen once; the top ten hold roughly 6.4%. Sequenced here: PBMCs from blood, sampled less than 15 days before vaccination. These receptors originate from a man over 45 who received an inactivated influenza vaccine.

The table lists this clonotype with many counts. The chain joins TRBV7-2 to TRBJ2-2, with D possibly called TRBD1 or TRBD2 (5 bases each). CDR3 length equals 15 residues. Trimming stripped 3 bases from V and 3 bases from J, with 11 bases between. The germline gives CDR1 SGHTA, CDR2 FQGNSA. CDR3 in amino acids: CASSLRGLDTGELFF. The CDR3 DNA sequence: TGTGCCAGCAGCTTGAGGGGATTGGACACCGGGGAGCTGTTTTTT.

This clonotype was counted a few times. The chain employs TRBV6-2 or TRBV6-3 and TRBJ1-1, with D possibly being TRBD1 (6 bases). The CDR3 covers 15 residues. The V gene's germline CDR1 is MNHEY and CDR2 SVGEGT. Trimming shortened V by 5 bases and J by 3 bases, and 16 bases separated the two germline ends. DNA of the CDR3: TGTGCCAGCAGTAGCCCTGGGGGCAAGGACACTGAAGCTTTCTTT. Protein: CASSSPGGKDTEAFF.

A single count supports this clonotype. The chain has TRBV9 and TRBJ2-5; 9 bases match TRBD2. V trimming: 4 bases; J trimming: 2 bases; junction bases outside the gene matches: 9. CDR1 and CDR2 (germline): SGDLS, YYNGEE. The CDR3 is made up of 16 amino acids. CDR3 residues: CASSPAGGTKQETQYF. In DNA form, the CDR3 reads TGTGCCAGCAGCCCCGCGGGGGGGACCAAGCAAGAGACCCAGTACTTC. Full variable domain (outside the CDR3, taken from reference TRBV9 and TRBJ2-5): DSGVTQTPKHLITATGQRVTLRCSPRSGDLSVYWYQQSLDQGLQFLIQYYNGEERAKGNILERFSAQQFPDLHSELNLSSLELGDSALYFCASSPAGGTKQETQYFGPGTRLLVL.

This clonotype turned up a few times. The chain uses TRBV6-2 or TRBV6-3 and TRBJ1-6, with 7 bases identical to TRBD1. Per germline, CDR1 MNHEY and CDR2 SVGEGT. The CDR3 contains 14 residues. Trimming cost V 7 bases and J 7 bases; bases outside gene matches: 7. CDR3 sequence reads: CASKLTGRNSPLHF. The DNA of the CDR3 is TGTGCCAGCAAACTGACAGGGCGGAATTCACCCCTCCACTTT.

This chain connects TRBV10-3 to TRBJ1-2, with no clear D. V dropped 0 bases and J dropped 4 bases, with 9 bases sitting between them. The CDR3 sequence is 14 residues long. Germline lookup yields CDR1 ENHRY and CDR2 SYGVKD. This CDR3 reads CAISESEAAYGYTF. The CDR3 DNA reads TGTGCCATCAGTGAGTCTGAGGCTGCCTATGGCTACACCTTC.

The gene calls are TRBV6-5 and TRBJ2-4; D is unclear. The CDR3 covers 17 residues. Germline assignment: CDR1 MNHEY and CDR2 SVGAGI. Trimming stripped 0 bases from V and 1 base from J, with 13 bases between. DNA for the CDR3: TGTGCCAGCAGTTACTCGTATTTGGCAACGGCCAAAAACATTCAGTACTTC. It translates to CASSYSYLATAKNIQYF.

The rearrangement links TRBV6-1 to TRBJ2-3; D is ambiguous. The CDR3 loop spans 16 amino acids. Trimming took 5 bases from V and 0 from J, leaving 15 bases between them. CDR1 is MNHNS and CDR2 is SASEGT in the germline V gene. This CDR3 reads CASSRTPKVSTDTQYF. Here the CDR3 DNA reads TGTGCCAGCAGTCGCACACCGAAAGTTAGCACAGATACGCAGTATTTT.

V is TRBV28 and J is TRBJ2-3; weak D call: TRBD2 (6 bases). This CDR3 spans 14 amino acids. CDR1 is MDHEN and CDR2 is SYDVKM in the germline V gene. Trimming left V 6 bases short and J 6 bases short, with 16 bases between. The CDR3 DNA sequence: TGTGCCAGCAGCCCTTGGGGGGTCCATGATACGCAGTATTTT. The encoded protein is CASSPWGVHDTQYF.

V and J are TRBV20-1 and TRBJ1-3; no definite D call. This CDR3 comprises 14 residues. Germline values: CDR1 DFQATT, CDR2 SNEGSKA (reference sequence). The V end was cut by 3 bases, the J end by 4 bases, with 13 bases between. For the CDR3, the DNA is TGCAGTGCTAGGGTCCGGGTCGGCGGAAACACCATATATTTT. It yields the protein CSARVRVGGNTIYF.

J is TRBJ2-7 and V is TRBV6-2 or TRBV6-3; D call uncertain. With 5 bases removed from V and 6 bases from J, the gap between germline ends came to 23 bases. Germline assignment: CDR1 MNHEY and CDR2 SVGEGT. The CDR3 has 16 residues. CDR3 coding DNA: TGTGCCAGCAGTAGATATCTGGGCGGAGCCCCCTCCGAGCAGTACTTC. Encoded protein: CASSRYLGGAPSEQYF.

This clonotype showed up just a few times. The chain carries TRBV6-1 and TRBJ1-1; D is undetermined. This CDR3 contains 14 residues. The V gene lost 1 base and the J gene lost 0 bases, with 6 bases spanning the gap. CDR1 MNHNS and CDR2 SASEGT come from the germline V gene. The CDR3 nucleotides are TGTGCCAGCAGTGAAGAGGGTATGAACACTGAAGCTTTCTTT. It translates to CASSEEGMNTEAFF.

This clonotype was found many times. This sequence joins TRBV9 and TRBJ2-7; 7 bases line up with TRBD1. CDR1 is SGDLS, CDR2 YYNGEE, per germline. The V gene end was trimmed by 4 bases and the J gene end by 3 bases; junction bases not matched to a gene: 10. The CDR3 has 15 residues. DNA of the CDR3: TGTGCCAGCAGCCAAGGGGACAGCTTCTTCTACGAGCAGTACTTC. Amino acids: CASSQGDSFFYEQYF.

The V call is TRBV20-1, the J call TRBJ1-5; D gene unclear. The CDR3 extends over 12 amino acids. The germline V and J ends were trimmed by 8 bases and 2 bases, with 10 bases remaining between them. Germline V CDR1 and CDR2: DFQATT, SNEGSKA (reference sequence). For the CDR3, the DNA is TGCAGTTCAGGCATGGGCAATCAGCCCCAGCATTTT. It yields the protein CSSGMGNQPQHF.

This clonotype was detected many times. In nucleotides, the CDR3 is TGCAGTGCTAGAGAAGACACAGGGGGACATTCACCCCTCCACTTT. Its translation is CSAREDTGGHSPLHF. This rearrangement joins TRBV20-1 to TRBJ1-6, with 8 bases aligning to TRBD1. Germline assignment: CDR1 DFQATT and CDR2 SNEGSKA (reference sequence). With V trimmed by 0 bases and J by 8 bases, 6 bases remained unmatched. The CDR3 loop spans 15 amino acids.

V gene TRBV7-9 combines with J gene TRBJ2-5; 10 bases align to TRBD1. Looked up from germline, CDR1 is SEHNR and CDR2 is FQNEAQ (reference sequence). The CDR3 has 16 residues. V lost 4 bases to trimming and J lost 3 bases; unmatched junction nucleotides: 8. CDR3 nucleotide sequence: TGTGCCAGCAGCTCAATACAGACAGGGGGCAAAGAGACCCAGTACTTC. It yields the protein CASSSIQTGGKETQYF.

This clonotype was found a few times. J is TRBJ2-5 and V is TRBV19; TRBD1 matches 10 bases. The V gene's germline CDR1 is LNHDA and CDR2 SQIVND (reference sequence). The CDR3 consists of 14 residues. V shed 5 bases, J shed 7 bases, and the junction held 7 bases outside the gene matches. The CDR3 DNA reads TGTGCCAGTAGTTCCGGGACAGGGGTTGCGACCCAGTACTTC. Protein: CASSSGTGVATQYF.

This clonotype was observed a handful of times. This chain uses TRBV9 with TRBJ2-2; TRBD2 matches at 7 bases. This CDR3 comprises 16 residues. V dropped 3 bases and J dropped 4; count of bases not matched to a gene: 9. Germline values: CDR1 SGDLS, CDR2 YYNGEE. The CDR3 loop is CASSANQAGVTGELFF. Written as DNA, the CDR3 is TGTGCCAGCAGCGCGAACCAGGCGGGAGTCACCGGGGAGCTGTTTTTT.

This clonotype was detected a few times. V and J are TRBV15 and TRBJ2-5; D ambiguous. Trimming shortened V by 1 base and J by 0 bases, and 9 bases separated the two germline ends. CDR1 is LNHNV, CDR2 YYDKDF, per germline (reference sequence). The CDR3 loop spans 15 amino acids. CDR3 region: CATSRVPTYQETQYF. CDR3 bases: TGTGCCACCAGCAGAGTGCCGACGTACCAAGAGACCCAGTACTTC.

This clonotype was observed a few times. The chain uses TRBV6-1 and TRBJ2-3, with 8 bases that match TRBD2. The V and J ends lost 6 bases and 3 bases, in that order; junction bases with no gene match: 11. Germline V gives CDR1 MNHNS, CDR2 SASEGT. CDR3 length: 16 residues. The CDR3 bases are TGTGCCAGCAGGGCCCCTGCGGGAGGTCAGACAGATACGCAGTATTTT. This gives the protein CASRAPAGGQTDTQYF.

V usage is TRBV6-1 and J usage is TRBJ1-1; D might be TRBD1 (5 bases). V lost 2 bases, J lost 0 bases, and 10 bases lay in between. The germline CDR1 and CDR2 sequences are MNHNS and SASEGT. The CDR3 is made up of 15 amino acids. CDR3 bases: TGTGCCAGCAGTGAACGGGGCAGGATGAACACTGAAGCTTTCTTT. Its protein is CASSERGRMNTEAFF.

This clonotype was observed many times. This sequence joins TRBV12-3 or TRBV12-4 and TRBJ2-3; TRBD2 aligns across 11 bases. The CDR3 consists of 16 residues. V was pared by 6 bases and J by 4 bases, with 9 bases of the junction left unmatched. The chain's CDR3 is CASSPGIAGGPDTQYF. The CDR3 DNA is TGTGCCAGCAGCCCAGGGATAGCGGGAGGGCCAGATACGCAGTATTTT.

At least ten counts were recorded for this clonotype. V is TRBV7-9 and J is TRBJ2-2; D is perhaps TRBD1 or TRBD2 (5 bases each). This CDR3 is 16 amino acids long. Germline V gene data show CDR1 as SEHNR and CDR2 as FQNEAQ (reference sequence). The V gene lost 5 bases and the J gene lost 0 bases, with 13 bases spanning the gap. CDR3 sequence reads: CASSNRDGANTGELFF. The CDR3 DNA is TGTGCCAGCAGCAACCGGGACGGCGCGAACACCGGGGAGCTGTTTTTT.

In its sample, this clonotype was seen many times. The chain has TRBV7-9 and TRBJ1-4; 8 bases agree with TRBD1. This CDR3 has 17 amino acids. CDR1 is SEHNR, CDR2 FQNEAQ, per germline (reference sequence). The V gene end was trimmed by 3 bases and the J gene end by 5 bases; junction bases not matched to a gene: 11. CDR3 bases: TGTGCCAGCAGCTTTTCCGGGACAGGCCTGCAAAATGAAAAACTGTTTTTT. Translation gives CASSFSGTGLQNEKLFF.

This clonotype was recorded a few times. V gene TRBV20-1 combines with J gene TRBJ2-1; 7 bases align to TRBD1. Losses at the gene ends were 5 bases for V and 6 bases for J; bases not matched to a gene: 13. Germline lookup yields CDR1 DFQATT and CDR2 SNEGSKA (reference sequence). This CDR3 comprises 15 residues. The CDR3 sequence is CSAWASRPGGNEQFF. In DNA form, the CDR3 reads TGCAGTGCTTGGGCTAGCCGACCAGGGGGCAATGAGCAGTTCTTC.

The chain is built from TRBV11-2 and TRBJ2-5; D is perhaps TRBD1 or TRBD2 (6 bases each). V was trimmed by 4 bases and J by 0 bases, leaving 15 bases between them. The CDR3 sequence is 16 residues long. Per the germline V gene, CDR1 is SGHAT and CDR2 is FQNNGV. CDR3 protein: CASSSGASINQETQYF. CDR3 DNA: TGTGCCAGCAGCTCGGGGGCTAGCATTAACCAAGAGACCCAGTACTTC.

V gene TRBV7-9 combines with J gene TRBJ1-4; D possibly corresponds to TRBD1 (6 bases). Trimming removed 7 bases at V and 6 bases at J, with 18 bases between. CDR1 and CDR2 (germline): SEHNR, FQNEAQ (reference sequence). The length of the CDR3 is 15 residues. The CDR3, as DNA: TGTGCCAGCACCTGGGGGGGGGGCGCCGATGAAAAACTGTTTTTT. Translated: CASTWGGGADEKLFF.

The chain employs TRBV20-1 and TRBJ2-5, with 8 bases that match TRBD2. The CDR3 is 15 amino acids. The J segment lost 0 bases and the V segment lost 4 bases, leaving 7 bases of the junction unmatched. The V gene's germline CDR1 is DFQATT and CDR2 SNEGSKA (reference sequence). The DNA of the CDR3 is TGCAGTGCTACGCACTCGGGAGGGAACCAAGAGACCCAGTACTTC. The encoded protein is CSATHSGGNQETQYF.

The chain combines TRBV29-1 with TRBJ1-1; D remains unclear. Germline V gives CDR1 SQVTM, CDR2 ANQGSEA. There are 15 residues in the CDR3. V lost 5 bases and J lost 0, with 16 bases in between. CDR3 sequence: CSVCLVLTVNTEAFF. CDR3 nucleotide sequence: TGCAGCGTTTGCCTAGTCCTGACGGTGAACACTGAAGCTTTCTTT.